This T cell receptor (beta chain) was identified in a study of cytomegalovirus exposure and HLA in healthy donors. Study-wide results and caveats: The classifier, whose performance was assessed in both the original and validation cohorts, reportedly diagnosed cytomegalovirus status with high specificity and sensitivity. Prediction of most subjects' HLA-A and HLA-B alleles by TCR beta sequences was reportedly accurate. The study flagged roughly 150 TCR beta chains as cytomegalovirus-associated.

Germline V CDR1 and CDR2: MNHEY, SMNVEV (reference sequence). V was trimmed by 3 bases and J by 5 bases, leaving 10 bases between them. The CDR3 runs 13 residues. About this clone: The antigen is unknown.

Everyone who donated was a healthy bone marrow donor. This PCR relied on a set of 60 Vbeta primers and 13 Jbeta primers. TCRdb's copy holds only in-frame clones and misses some; the assay was immunoSEQ multiplex PCR. The table lists about 120,000 clones, around 81% of them singletons, with around 4.2% in the top ten. This chain connects TRBV27 to TRBJ2-5, with D possibly matching TRBD1 (5 bases). The sequence derives from a woman younger than 45 in good health and CMV-seronegative. The sample taken for sequencing was PBMCs. This chain's CDR3 is CASSFRGGETQYF. CDR3 coding DNA: TGTGCCAGCAGTTTTAGGGGTGGGGAGACCCAGTACTTC.